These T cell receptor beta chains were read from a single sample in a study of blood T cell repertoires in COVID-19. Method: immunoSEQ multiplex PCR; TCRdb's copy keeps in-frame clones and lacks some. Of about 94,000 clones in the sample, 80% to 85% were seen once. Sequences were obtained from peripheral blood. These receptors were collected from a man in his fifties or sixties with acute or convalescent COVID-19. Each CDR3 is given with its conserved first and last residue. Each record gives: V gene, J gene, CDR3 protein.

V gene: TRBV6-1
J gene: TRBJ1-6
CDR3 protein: CASSVQGPWSDSPLHF

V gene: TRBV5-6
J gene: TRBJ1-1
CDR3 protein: CASSLGGPEAFF

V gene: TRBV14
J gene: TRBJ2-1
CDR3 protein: CASSQGLEQFF

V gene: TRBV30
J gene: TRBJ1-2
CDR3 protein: CGWNRQGAGGYTF

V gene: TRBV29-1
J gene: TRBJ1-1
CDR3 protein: CSVQQTDEEAFF

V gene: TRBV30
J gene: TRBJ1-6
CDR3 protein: CAWRTEFYSPLHF

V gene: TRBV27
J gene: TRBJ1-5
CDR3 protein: CASSAHGRGGQPQHF

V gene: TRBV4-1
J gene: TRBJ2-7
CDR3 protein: CASSQAQNRESYEQYF

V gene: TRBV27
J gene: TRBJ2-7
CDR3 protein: CASTNAPVPYEQYF

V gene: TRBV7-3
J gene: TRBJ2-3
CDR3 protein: CASSFLGPGDTQYF

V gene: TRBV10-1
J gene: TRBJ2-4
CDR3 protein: CASSESTPPGIQYF

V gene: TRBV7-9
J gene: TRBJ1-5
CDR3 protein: CASSLAQGNQPQHF

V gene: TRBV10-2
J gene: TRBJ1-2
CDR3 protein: CASSDSGRTNGYTF

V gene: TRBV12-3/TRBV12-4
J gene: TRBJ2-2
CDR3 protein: CASSLGGGELFF

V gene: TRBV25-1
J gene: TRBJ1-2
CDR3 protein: CASSDPRGYGYTF

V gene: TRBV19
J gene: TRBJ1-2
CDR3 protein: CASTATANYGYTF

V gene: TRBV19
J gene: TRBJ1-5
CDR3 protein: CASSTTGEGQPQHF

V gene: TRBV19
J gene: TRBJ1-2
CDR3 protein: CASSPGTSPRAF

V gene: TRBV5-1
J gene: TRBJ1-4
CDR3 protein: CASRSQASTNEKLFF

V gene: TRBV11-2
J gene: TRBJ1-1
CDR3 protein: CASSSRRTDRNTEAFF

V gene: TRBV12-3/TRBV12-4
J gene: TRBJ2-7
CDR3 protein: CASSPTGYEQYF

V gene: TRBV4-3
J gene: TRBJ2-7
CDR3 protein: CASSRDRGHYEQYF

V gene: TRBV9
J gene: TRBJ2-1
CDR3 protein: CASSVGGQSSYNEQFF

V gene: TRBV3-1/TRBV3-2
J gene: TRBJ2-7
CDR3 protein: CASRGGLSYEQYF

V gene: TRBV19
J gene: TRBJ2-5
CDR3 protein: CASSMQGVVETQYF

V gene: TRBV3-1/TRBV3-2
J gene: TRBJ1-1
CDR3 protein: CASSPYLRGINTEAFF

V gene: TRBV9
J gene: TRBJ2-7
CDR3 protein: CASSVGTRAYEQYF

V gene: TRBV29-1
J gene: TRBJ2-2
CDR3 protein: CSAKRGGAPGELFF

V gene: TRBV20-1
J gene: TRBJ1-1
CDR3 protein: CSASRSGEAFF

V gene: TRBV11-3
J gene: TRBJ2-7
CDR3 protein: CASSPETGDEQYF

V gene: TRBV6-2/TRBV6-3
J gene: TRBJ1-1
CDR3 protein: CASSGTGVEAFF

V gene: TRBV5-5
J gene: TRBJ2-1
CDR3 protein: CASSLGLGDNEQFF

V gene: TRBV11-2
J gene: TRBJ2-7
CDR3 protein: CASSLSDIGYEQYF

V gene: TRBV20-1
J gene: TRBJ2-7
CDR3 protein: CSALDSYEQYF

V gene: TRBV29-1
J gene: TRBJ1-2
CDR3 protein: CSAVQGAYGYTF

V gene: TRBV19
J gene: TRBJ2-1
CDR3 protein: CASRSGGPTYNEQFF

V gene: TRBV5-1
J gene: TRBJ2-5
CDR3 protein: CASSLGLGETQYF

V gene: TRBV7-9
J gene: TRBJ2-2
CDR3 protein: CASSLDSGWGPGELFF

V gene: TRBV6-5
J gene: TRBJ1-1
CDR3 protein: CASSPRDSINTEAFF

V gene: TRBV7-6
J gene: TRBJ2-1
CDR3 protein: CASSSLGGFNEQFF

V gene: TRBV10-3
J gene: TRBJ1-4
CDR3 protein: CAISESRGGTEKLFF

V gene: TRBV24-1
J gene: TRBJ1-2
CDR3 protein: CATSDGRAHRYGYTF

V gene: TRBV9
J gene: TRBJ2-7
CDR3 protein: CASSVDPGTFSRYEQYF

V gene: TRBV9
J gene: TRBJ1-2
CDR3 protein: CASQTGAYGYTF

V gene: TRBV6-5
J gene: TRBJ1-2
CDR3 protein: CASSYFQDSLGGYTF

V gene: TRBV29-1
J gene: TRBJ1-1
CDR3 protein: CSVVQGGQNTEAFF

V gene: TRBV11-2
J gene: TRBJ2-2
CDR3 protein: CASSLGQAVGELFF

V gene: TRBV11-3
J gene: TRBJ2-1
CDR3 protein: CASSLGREGHNEQFF

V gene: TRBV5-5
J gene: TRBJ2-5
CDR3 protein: CASSLDLAGVQETQYF

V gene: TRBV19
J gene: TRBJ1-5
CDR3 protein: CASSISGQDEGQPQHF

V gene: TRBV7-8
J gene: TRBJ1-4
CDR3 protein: CASSSQGLANEKLFF

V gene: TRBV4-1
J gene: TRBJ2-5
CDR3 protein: CASSQERRQETQYF

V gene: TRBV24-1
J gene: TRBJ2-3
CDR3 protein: CATSDTGTYFSTDTQYF